These 20 T cell receptor beta chains were all obtained from the same sample, sequenced in a study of T cell responses to AZD1222 COVID-19 vaccine. Repertoires were generated with immunoSEQ multiplex PCR, while TCRdb's copy carries only in-frame clones and drops some. The data contain 90,000 to 110,000 clones, about 89% of them seen just once; the ten biggest clones take up approximately 7.6%. The starting material was peripheral blood, obtained on day 0 of AZD1222 vaccination. These receptors were collected from an adult in good health.

The chain links TRBV12-3 or TRBV12-4 to TRBJ1-6, with TRBD1 as a possible D gene (5 bases). The CDR3 consists of 13 residues. V was shortened by 4 bases and J by 8 bases, with 9 bases between the two germline ends. The CDR3, as DNA: TGTGCCAGCAGTTCAGGGTCCGATTCACCCCTCCACTTT. Its translation is CASSSGSDSPLHF.

The chain combines TRBV7-8 with TRBJ2-3; D is unclear. The germline V and J ends were trimmed by 0 bases and 0 bases, with 7 bases remaining between them. Germline V lookup: CDR1 SGHVS, CDR2 FQNEAQ. This CDR3 is built from 15 residues. CDR3 residues: CASSLARISTDTQYF. In nucleotides, the CDR3 is TGTGCCAGCAGCTTAGCCCGAATTAGCACAGATACGCAGTATTTT.

The chain couples TRBV6-5 to TRBJ1-1; TRBD1 matches 8 bases. Germline-derived CDR1 and CDR2 are MNHEY and SVGAGI. V gave up 5 bases and J gave up 7 bases; unmatched junction bases: 6. The CDR3 spans 13 residues. CDR3 region: CASSLDRAVEAFF. CDR3 DNA sequence: TGTGCCAGCAGTCTGGACAGGGCAGTTGAAGCTTTCTTT.

The CDR3 coding sequence is TGTGCCAGCAGTGTCCAGGACGTGAACACTGAAGCTTTCTTT. Translation gives CASSVQDVNTEAFF. This chain connects TRBV2 to TRBJ1-1, with unresolved D. The length of the CDR3 is 14 residues. The V gene's germline CDR1 is SNHLY and CDR2 FYNNEI. Between the trimmed V and J ends, which lost 4 bases and 0 bases, there was a span of 9 bases.

This chain uses TRBV27 with TRBJ1-5; D not resolved. Trimming took 5 bases from V and 4 from J, leaving 21 bases between them. From germline, CDR1 is MNHEY and CDR2 SMNVEV (reference sequence). The CDR3 extends over 17 amino acids. CDR3 DNA sequence: TGTGCCAGCAGTCTAACCTGGGGTAGAGATAGAAATCAGCCCCAGCATTTT. This sequence encodes CASSLTWGRDRNQPQHF.

The chain carries TRBV11-2 and TRBJ1-1, with D possibly being TRBD1 (5 bases). The V end lost 5 bases, the J end lost 0 bases, and 13 bases lay between the germline ends. CDR1 and CDR2 (germline): SGHAT, FQNNGV. The CDR3 consists of 15 residues. This chain's CDR3 is CASSINGGMNTEAFF. The CDR3 DNA sequence: TGTGCCAGCAGCATTAACGGGGGTATGAACACTGAAGCTTTCTTT.

The V call is TRBV29-1, the J call TRBJ1-1; D call uncertain. The V and J ends lost 5 bases and 0 bases respectively, with 13 bases between them. The CDR3 is 14 amino acids. The germline CDR1 and CDR2 sequences are SQVTM and ANQGSEA. The CDR3 bases are TGCAGCGTTAACAGAGAACCCATGAACACTGAAGCTTTCTTT. Its protein is CSVNREPMNTEAFF.

The chain joins TRBV6-1 to TRBJ1-3; D ambiguous. V lost 3 bases, J lost 1 base, and 10 bases lay in between. The CDR3 extends over 15 amino acids. Germline CDR1 MNHNS, CDR2 SASEGT. This chain's CDR3 is CASSDKGGSGNTIYF. In nucleotides, the CDR3 is TGTGCCAGCAGTGACAAGGGAGGTTCTGGAAACACCATATATTTT.

This clone was seen a few times. The chain uses TRBV5-1 and TRBJ2-7; D might be TRBD1 (6 bases). The CDR3 contains 16 residues. Germline V lookup: CDR1 SGHRS, CDR2 YFSETQ. Between the trimmed V and J ends, which lost 0 bases and 1 base, there was a span of 14 bases. In DNA, the CDR3 is TGCGCCAGCAGCTTGGACACCGGGACATCTTCCTACGAGCAGTACTTC. Translation gives CASSLDTGTSSYEQYF.

The chain carries TRBV5-8 and TRBJ2-5; no firm D call. Germline CDR1 and CDR2: SGHTS and YDEGEE. The V end was cut by 7 bases, the J end by 4 bases, with 11 bases between. CDR3 size: 12 residues. CDR3 in DNA: TGTGCCAGCCGCTCGGACGCAGAGACCCAGTACTTC. It is translated as CASRSDAETQYF.

The rearrangement links TRBV6-5 to TRBJ1-6, with TRBD1 matching 9 bases. CDR1 is MNHEY and CDR2 is SVGAGI in the germline V gene. V was clipped by 4 bases and J by 9 bases; unmatched bases: 4. CDR3 length: 14 amino acids. CDR3 protein: CASSSLTGGSPLHF. CDR3 in DNA: TGTGCCAGCAGTTCCCTGACAGGGGGTTCACCCCTCCACTTT.

V usage is TRBV18 and J usage is TRBJ1-6, with 8 bases aligning to TRBD1. Trimming removed 2 bases from V and 7 bases from J; junction bases left unmatched: 4. The V gene's germline CDR1 is KGHSH and CDR2 LQKENI. The CDR3 is 15 amino acids. The CDR3 reads CASSPDPGGNSPLHF. The CDR3 nucleotides read TGTGCCAGCTCACCAGACCCAGGGGGCAATTCACCCCTCCACTTT.

This rearrangement joins TRBV10-2 to TRBJ1-6, with TRBD1 identical over 11 bases. Germline trimming cut 0 bases from V and 6 bases from J; bases unmatched to any gene: 4. The V gene's germline CDR1 is WSHSY and CDR2 SAAADI. This CDR3 spans 17 amino acids. The CDR3: CASSESSGTGGNSPLHF. The CDR3 nucleotides read TGCGCCAGCAGTGAGTCCTCTGGGACAGGGGGTAATTCACCCCTCCACTTT.

This chain connects TRBV6-1 to TRBJ1-3, with D hard to call. V was shortened by 2 bases and J by 2 bases, with 13 bases between the two germline ends. Germline assignment: CDR1 MNHNS and CDR2 SASEGT. The CDR3 sequence is 16 residues long. The CDR3 loop is CASSEKGFWTGNTIYF. Written as DNA, the CDR3 is TGTGCCAGCAGTGAAAAGGGTTTTTGGACTGGAAACACCATATATTTT.

The V call is TRBV27, the J call TRBJ2-5, with TRBD2 matching over 12 bases. Germline values: CDR1 MNHEY, CDR2 SMNVEV (reference sequence). CDR3 length equals 15 residues. The trim removed 6 bases at V and 5 bases at J, leaving 7 bases unmatched. The CDR3 protein is CASSRGLAGYETQYF. The CDR3 coding sequence is TGTGCCAGCAGCCGCGGACTAGCGGGGTACGAGACCCAGTACTTC.

This chain connects TRBV6-5 to TRBJ1-5, with unresolved D. The CDR3 runs 12 residues. Germline lookup yields CDR1 MNHEY and CDR2 SVGAGI. V lost 4 bases, J lost 3 bases, and 4 bases lay in between. This CDR3 reads CASSWDNQPQHF. As DNA, the CDR3 is TGTGCCAGCAGTTGGGACAATCAGCCCCAGCATTTT.

This sequence joins TRBV19 and TRBJ1-1; D is unclear. V was cut by 6 bases and J by 0 bases, with 20 bases left in between. This CDR3 has 17 amino acids. Germline loops: CDR1 LNHDA, CDR2 SQIVND (reference sequence). The CDR3, as DNA: TGTGCCAGTAGATGGGGAGAAGGTCCAGACCTGAACACTGAAGCTTTCTTT. Protein: CASRWGEGPDLNTEAFF.

This rearrangement joins TRBV6-1 to TRBJ1-6; D remains unclear. Germline assignment: CDR1 MNHNS and CDR2 SASEGT. V lost 2 bases and J lost 10, with 18 bases in between. This CDR3 has 16 residues. CDR3 coding DNA: TGTGCCAGCAGTGAATGGGTGGCAGCAGTGGGGTCACCCCTCCACTTT. This gives the protein CASSEWVAAVGSPLHF.

The rearrangement joins TRBV2 to TRBJ2-3, with 7 bases identical to TRBD1. CDR3 length: 15 amino acids. The germline gives CDR1 SNHLY, CDR2 FYNNEI. J was trimmed by 0 bases and V by 8 bases; bases with no gene match: 8. The CDR3 loop reads CASSFQDRSTDTQYF. The DNA for the CDR3 is TGTGCCAGCTCCTTCCAGGACAGGAGCACAGATACGCAGTATTTT.

CDR3 nucleotide sequence: TGTGCCAGCAGCTCAAGACAGGCTACTAACTATGGCTACACCTTC. Translating it yields CASSSRQATNYGYTF. The V and J genes are TRBV7-2 and TRBJ1-2; tentative D call: TRBD1 (6 bases). This CDR3 has 15 amino acids. CDR1 and CDR2 from the germline V gene are SGHTA and FQGNSA. Trimming removed 4 bases from V and 0 bases from J, with 12 bases in between.